These 5 T cell receptor beta chains share one sample of origin, sequenced in a study of T cell responses to AZD1222 COVID-19 vaccine. Assay used: immunoSEQ multiplex PCR; TCRdb lists only in-frame clones, some missing. The repertoire holds 89,000 or so clones, 80% to 95% seen once, with around 26% in the top ten. Here the sequenced sample was peripheral blood, taken 28 days after the second AZD1222 dose. These receptors all stem from an adult who received the AZD1222 COVID-19 vaccine.

This chain uses TRBV21-1 with TRBJ2-2; TRBD1 is the table's D call and was not checked against the DNA. TRBV21-1 constitutes a pseudogene. The CDR3 spans 15 residues. CDR3 bases: TGTGCCAGCCGCTTTGGCAGGACAGTCACCGGGGAGCTGTTTTTT. This codes for CASRFGRTVTGELFF.

This chain joins TRBV10-3 and TRBJ2-4, with 9 bases aligning to TRBD1. Germline CDR1 and CDR2: ENHRY and SYGVKD. The CDR3 consists of 17 residues. The trim removed 4 bases at V and 1 base at J, leaving 8 bases unmatched. The CDR3 DNA sequence: TGTGCCATCAGTGGACAGGGGGGCCTGGGGGCCAAAAACATTCAGTACTTC. Translating gives CAISGQGGLGAKNIQYF.

The CDR3 loop is CASTLGGAPYGYTF. Written as DNA, the CDR3 is TGTGCCAGCACTTTAGGCGGAGCACCCTATGGCTACACCTTC. V gene TRBV6-6 combines with J gene TRBJ1-2; the D is unclear. CDR3 length: 14 residues. Trimming took 7 bases from V and 4 from J, leaving 16 bases between them. The germline gives CDR1 MNHNY, CDR2 SVGAGI (reference sequence).

This sequence joins TRBV24-1 and TRBJ2-3; D unclear. Trimming shortened V by 6 bases and J by 2 bases, and 11 bases separated the two germline ends. The germline CDR1 and CDR2 sequences are KGHDR and SFDVKD. The CDR3 covers 14 residues. The CDR3 reads CATSTSDPTDTQYF. In nucleotides, the CDR3 is TGTGCCACCAGTACCTCCGACCCCACAGATACGCAGTATTTT.

This clone was recorded only once. The J gene is TRBJ2-7, the V gene TRBV6-5; no firm D call. Trimming left V 2 bases short and J 6 bases short, with 11 bases between. Germline values: CDR1 MNHEY, CDR2 SVGAGI. The CDR3 length is 13 residues. The CDR3 is CASSYDETGEQYF. The CDR3 DNA reads TGTGCCAGCAGTTACGACGAAACGGGCGAGCAGTACTTC.